A single sample is the source of the 4 T cell receptor beta chains below, sequenced in a study of cytomegalovirus exposure and HLA in healthy donors. The PCR was carried out with 60 Vbeta primers and 13 Jbeta primers. The data were produced by immunoSEQ multiplex PCR, yet TCRdb's version contains in-frame clones alone and is incomplete. Among approximately 150,000 clones listed, approximately 80% were seen once. Sequencing was performed on PBMCs. Receptor source: a woman aged 35 to 49 in good health and CMV-seronegative.

This clone was counted only a few times. In DNA form, the CDR3 reads TGTGCCAGCAGCCACGCCTTCCTCGACAGCTACGGTAGTGAGAGCAATCAGCCCCAGCATTTT. It encodes CASSHAFLDSYGSESNQPQHF. The J gene is TRBJ1-5, the V gene TRBV4-2, with D perhaps TRBD1 (5 bases). Germline CDR1 is LGHNA and CDR2 is YNFKEQ. With 3 bases removed from V and 1 base from J, the gap between germline ends came to 28 bases. The CDR3 has 21 amino acids.

In regard to this clone: The germline gene is not matched at one end of the junction; a read error may be the cause. This sequence joins TRBV28 and TRBJ1-2; 8 bases are shared with TRBD1. The germline CDR1 and CDR2 sequences are MDHEN and SYDVKM. There are 12 residues in the CDR3. The CDR3 protein is CASSLFPDRASF. In nucleotides, the CDR3 is TGTGCCAGCAGTTTATTCCCGGACAGGGCTTCCTTC.

The rearrangement links TRBV28 to TRBJ1-1; D is unresolved. The CDR3 sequence is 13 residues long. V was shortened by 2 bases and J by 5 bases, with 9 bases between the two germline ends. The V gene's germline CDR1 is MDHEN and CDR2 SYDVKM. This CDR3 reads CASSLPPETEAFF. The DNA for the CDR3 is TGTGCCAGCAGTTTACCCCCTGAGACTGAAGCTTTCTTT.

This clone was detected only a few times. The chain joins TRBV14 to TRBJ1-1; 8 bases agree with TRBD1. The CDR3 spans 15 residues. Germline CDR1 reads SGHDN; CDR2 reads FVKESK. V shed 5 bases, J shed 2 bases, and the junction held 7 bases outside the gene matches. CDR3 sequence reads: CASSSGTGLNTEAFF. CDR3 coding DNA: TGTGCCAGCAGCTCCGGGACAGGACTTAACACTGAAGCTTTCTTT.